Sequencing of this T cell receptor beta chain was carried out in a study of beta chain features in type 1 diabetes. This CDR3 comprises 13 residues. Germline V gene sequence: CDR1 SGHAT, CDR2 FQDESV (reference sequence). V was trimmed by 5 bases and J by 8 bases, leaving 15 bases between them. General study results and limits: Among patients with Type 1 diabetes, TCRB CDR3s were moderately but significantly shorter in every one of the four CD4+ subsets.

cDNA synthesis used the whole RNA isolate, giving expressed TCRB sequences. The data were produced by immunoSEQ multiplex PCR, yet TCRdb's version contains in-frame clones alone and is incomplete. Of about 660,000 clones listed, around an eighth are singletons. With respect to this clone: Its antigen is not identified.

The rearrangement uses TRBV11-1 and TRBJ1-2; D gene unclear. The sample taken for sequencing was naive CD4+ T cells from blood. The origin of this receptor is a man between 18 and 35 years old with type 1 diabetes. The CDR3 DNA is TGTGCCAGCAGCCGATCACTGGAAGGAGGCTACACCTTC. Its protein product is CASSRSLEGGYTF.